The 15 T cell receptor beta chains reported below all come from one sample, sequenced in a study of shared clonotypes between healthy human individuals. Data came from immunoSEQ multiplex PCR; TCRdb stores just in-frame clones and leaves some out. The sample records about 2.2 million clones, around 95% being singletons. Naive CD8 cells lacked CD45RO, underwent positive selection for CCR7 and left out terminally differentiated effector memory CD45RA+ cells. The specimen sequenced was naive CD8+ T cells from PBMCs. All receptors derive from a man aged 18 to 30 in good health. Some clones in this sample may be carry-over from other donors' samples.

The chain links TRBV7-9 to TRBJ1-1; no definite D call. The CDR3 has 15 amino acids. Germline CDR1 SEHNR, CDR2 FQNEAQ (reference sequence). V lost 1 base and J lost 0, with 9 bases in between. The CDR3 nucleotides read TGTGCCAGCAGCTTAGTGCCGGGGTTGAACACTGAAGCTTTCTTT. It encodes CASSLVPGLNTEAFF.

The J gene is TRBJ2-1, the V gene TRBV5-6; D is perhaps TRBD1 or TRBD2 (5 bases each). Germline CDR1 and CDR2: SGHDT and YYEEEE. This CDR3 region has 17 residues. V was shortened by 3 bases and J by 6 bases, with 22 bases between the two germline ends. The DNA for the CDR3 is TGTGCCAGCAGCTATAGGGTAACAGGAGCACGGGGCAATGAGCAGTTCTTC. Encoded protein: CASSYRVTGARGNEQFF. Together with reference TRBV5-6 and TRBJ2-1, the CDR3 gives the full variable domain: DAGVTQSPTHLIKTRGQQVTLRCSPKSGHDTVSWYQQALGQGPQFIFQYYEEEERQRGNFPDRFSGHQFPNYSSELNVNALLLGDSALYLCASSYRVTGARGNEQFFGPGTRLTVL.

In this sample, this clone turned up a few times. The chain is built from TRBV6-5 and TRBJ1-1, with a possible D match to TRBD1 (5 bases). This CDR3 region has 14 residues. The germline V and J ends were trimmed by 6 bases and 5 bases, with 16 bases remaining between them. Germline CDR1 MNHEY, CDR2 SVGAGI. DNA of the CDR3: TGTGCCAGCAGCCCAGACGGGGCGCGGACTGAAGCTTTCTTT. Translation gives CASSPDGARTEAFF.

The rearrangement links TRBV27 to TRBJ2-7; tentative D call: TRBD2 (6 bases). This CDR3 contains 15 residues. Germline V gives CDR1 MNHEY, CDR2 SMNVEV (reference sequence). The ends were cut back, 4 bases at V and 2 bases at J, with 15 bases in the middle. This CDR3 reads CASSSPRDWPYEQYF. CDR3 in DNA: TGTGCCAGCAGTTCCCCCCGGGACTGGCCCTACGAGCAGTACTTC.

The chain employs TRBV6-1 and TRBJ2-5; 7 bases agree with TRBD1. The J call could be wrong; TRBJ2-7 is a better fit for the DNA end. The CDR3 sequence is 14 residues long. Germline CDR1 reads MNHNS; CDR2 reads SASEGT. The CDR3 sequence: CASSEPGQSYEQYF. The CDR3 DNA reads as TGTGCCAGCAGTGAACCGGGACAGTCCTACGAGCAGTACTTC.

The gene calls are TRBV5-5 and TRBJ2-6; D is unresolved. The CDR3 has 10 residues. Germline CDR1 reads SGHKS; CDR2 reads YYEKEE (reference sequence). Trimming took off 3 bases at V and 8 bases at J, with 0 bases between the two ends. CDR3 in DNA: TGTGCCAGCAGCTCCAACGTCCTGACTTTC. Translating gives CASSSNVLTF.

The J gene is TRBJ2-1, the V gene TRBV30; 10 bases fit TRBD2. Germline V gene sequence: CDR1 GTSNPN, CDR2 SVGIG (reference sequence). The trim removed 2 bases at V and 9 bases at J, leaving 7 bases unmatched. The CDR3 is 14 residues long. CDR3 bases: TGTGCCTGGAGTTCGGGACTAGCGACCGTTGAGCAGTTCTTC. This gives the protein CAWSSGLATVEQFF.

The rearrangement joins TRBV10-2 to TRBJ2-7; possible D gene TRBD1, 5 bases. V lost 1 base and J 4 bases, leaving 11 bases between the germline ends. Germline assignment: CDR1 WSHSY and CDR2 SAAADI. This CDR3 has 14 amino acids. CDR3 residues: CASSELRGGYEQYF. CDR3 coding DNA: TGCGCCAGCAGTGAGTTAAGGGGCGGTTACGAGCAGTACTTC.

The J gene is TRBJ2-7, the V gene TRBV6-1; D possibly uses TRBD1 or TRBD2 (5 bases each). The germline V gene encodes CDR1 MNHNS and CDR2 SASEGT. CDR3 length equals 15 residues. The V gene lost 4 bases and the J gene lost 3 bases, with 16 bases spanning the gap. The CDR3 protein is CASSARTGTVYEQYF. CDR3 nucleotide sequence: TGTGCCAGCAGTGCGCGGACCGGGACGGTCTACGAGCAGTACTTC.

V usage is TRBV30 and J usage is TRBJ1-4; D uncertain. This CDR3 spans 12 amino acids. Trimming cost V 4 bases and J 7 bases, with 10 bases left between them. Germline loops: CDR1 GTSNPN, CDR2 SVGIG (reference sequence). DNA of the CDR3: TGTGCCTGGAACACCGGCCGTGAAAAACTGTTTTTT. This sequence encodes CAWNTGREKLFF.

This clone was seen only once. The same CDR3 arises from other DNA sequences in this sample as well. This chain uses TRBV20-1 with TRBJ2-1, with unresolved D. CDR1 is DFQATT, CDR2 SNEGSKA, per germline (reference sequence). V shed 5 bases and J shed 4 bases, with 3 bases lying between them. The CDR3 runs to 10 residues. The CDR3 loop reads CSARYNEQFF. In DNA form, the CDR3 reads TGCAGTGCTCGTTACAATGAGCAGTTCTTC.

The chain couples TRBV29-1 to TRBJ1-2; D not certain. Trimming shortened V by 4 bases and J by 0 bases, and 9 bases separated the two germline ends. Germline V gene sequence: CDR1 SQVTM, CDR2 ANQGSEA. The CDR3 consists of 13 residues. DNA of the CDR3: TGCAGCGTTGGGGCAGCCACTAACTATGGCTACACCTTC. Residues: CSVGAATNYGYTF.

The J gene is TRBJ1-1, the V gene TRBV7-6; D unclear. V lost 3 bases and J lost 6, with 23 bases in between. The CDR3 is 17 residues long. Germline-derived CDR1 and CDR2 are SGHVS and FNYEAQ. CDR3 sequence: CASSLENSWVGPAEAFF. As DNA, the CDR3 is TGTGCCAGCAGCTTGGAGAACAGTTGGGTCGGTCCGGCTGAAGCTTTCTTT.

The V call is TRBV30, the J call TRBJ1-1; D ambiguous. Germline values: CDR1 GTSNPN, CDR2 SVGIG (reference sequence). V dropped 1 base and J dropped 1 base, with 10 bases sitting between them. The CDR3 is 14 residues long. CDR3 sequence reads: CAWSGHRGNTEAFF. In nucleotides, the CDR3 is TGTGCCTGGAGTGGACACCGGGGGAACACTGAAGCTTTCTTT.

The V call is TRBV19, the J call TRBJ2-1; TRBD2 matches at 12 bases. The CDR3 has 16 amino acids. Losses at the gene ends were 3 bases for V and 8 bases for J; bases not matched to a gene: 8. CDR1 is LNHDA and CDR2 is SQIVND in the germline V gene (reference sequence). CDR3: CASSIPSGGAWDEQFF. The CDR3, as DNA: TGTGCCAGTAGTATCCCTAGCGGGGGGGCTTGGGATGAGCAGTTCTTC.